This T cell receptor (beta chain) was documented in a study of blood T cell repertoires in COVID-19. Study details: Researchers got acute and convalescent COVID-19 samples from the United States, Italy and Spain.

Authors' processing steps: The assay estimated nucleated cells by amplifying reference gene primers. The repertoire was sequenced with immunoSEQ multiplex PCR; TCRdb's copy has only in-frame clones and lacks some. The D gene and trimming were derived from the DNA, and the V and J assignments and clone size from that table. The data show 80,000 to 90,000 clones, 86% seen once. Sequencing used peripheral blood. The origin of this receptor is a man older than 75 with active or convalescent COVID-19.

DNA for the CDR3: TGTGCCTGGAGTGACCACAGGGGCTCCGGAAACACCATATATTTT. Its translation: CAWSDHRGSGNTIYF. The chain joins TRBV30 to TRBJ1-3, with 7 bases matching TRBD1. CDR1 and CDR2 (germline): GTSNPN, SVGIG (reference sequence). This CDR3 comprises 15 residues. With V trimmed by 1 base and J by 4 bases, 7 bases remained unmatched.